The 16 T cell receptor beta chains listed next were all sequenced from one sample in a study of T-cell memory formation after mild COVID-19. A single record per CDR3 protein comes from TCRdb applying MiXCR to the 5' RACE reads. The sample has 30,000 to 50,000 distinct CDR3 sequences; about 6.1% are singletons. The sample taken for sequencing was PBMCs or a T cell subset sorted from them (not recorded which). The source of these receptors is an adult who had mild COVID-19 (a few samples of this study predate the infection). Cell type and time point are not known.

This clonotype has only a few counts. The chain couples TRBV20-1 to TRBJ2-3; the D call may be TRBD1 or TRBD2 (6 bases each). Trimming removed 2 bases at V and 8 bases at J, with 20 bases between. This CDR3 spans 15 amino acids. The germline gives CDR1 DFQATT, CDR2 SNEGSKA (reference sequence). The CDR3 nucleotides read TGCAGTGCTAGAAGGATCGGTGGCAGGGGAGGTACGCAGTATTTT. Amino acids: CSARRIGGRGGTQYF.

This clonotype showed up many times. V usage is TRBV5-1 and J usage is TRBJ2-5; D could derive from TRBD1 or TRBD2 (5 bases each). With 4 bases removed from V and 0 bases from J, the gap between germline ends came to 10 bases. This CDR3 contains 14 residues. Per the germline V gene, CDR1 is SGHRS and CDR2 is YFSETQ. DNA of the CDR3: TGCGCCAGCAGCCCGGTGGGGGACCAAGAGACCCAGTACTTC. This sequence encodes CASSPVGDQETQYF.

This rearrangement joins TRBV20-1 to TRBJ2-1, with D possibly matching TRBD1 (7 bases). Trimming shortened V by 6 bases and J by 9 bases, and 21 bases separated the two germline ends. CDR1 is DFQATT and CDR2 is SNEGSKA in the germline V gene (reference sequence). This CDR3 has 14 amino acids. The CDR3 nucleotides read TGCAGTGCCCCCGCGGCAGGGGGGAATTTTGAGCAGTTCTTC. It encodes CSAPAAGGNFEQFF.

V is TRBV7-2 and J is TRBJ1-1, with 8 positions matching TRBD1. This CDR3 is built from 14 residues. The germline V gene has CDR1 SGHTA and CDR2 FQGNSA. The J segment lost 8 bases and the V segment lost 3 bases, leaving 8 bases of the junction unmatched. DNA for the CDR3: TGTGCCAGCAGCTTGGGAGCAGGGGGCAGGGAAGCTTTCTTT. This encodes CASSLGAGGREAFF.

This clonotype has more than one count but fewer than ten. The chain links TRBV20-1 to TRBJ2-1; 9 positions match TRBD2. The J segment lost 10 bases and the V segment lost 0 bases, leaving 4 bases of the junction unmatched. Germline V lookup: CDR1 DFQATT, CDR2 SNEGSKA (reference sequence). This CDR3 has 13 amino acids. CDR3 region: CSAREAGGPEQFF. The CDR3 region has the DNA TGCAGTGCTAGAGAAGCGGGGGGACCAGAGCAGTTCTTC.

In this sample, this clonotype turned up a few times. The V and J genes are TRBV11-2 and TRBJ2-4; D gene unclear. V was trimmed by 5 bases and J by 4 bases, leaving 12 bases between them. Germline CDR1 and CDR2: SGHAT and FQNNGV. The CDR3 is 14 residues long. The CDR3 region has the DNA TGTGCCAGCAGCCATCCCGCCACGAAAAACATTCAGTACTTC. Protein product: CASSHPATKNIQYF.

This clonotype was counted at least ten times. The chain uses TRBV5-1 and TRBJ2-7, with D perhaps TRBD1 (6 bases). Trimming shortened V by 0 bases and J by 0 bases, and 10 bases separated the two germline ends. CDR1 is SGHRS, CDR2 YFSETQ, per germline. The CDR3 loop spans 15 amino acids. Here the CDR3 reads CASSLVPGVSYEQYF. CDR3 in DNA: TGCGCCAGCAGCTTGGTGCCAGGGGTCTCCTACGAGCAGTACTTC. Full variable domain (remainder filled in from reference TRBV5-1 and TRBJ2-7): KAGVTQTPRYLIKTRGQQVTLSCSPISGHRSVSWYQQTPGQGLQFLFEYFSETQRNKGNFPGRFSGRQFSNSRSEMNVSTLELGDSALYLCASSLVPGVSYEQYFGPGTRLTVT.

This clonotype appeared many times. The V and J genes are TRBV12-3 or TRBV12-4 and TRBJ2-1, with 8 bases matching TRBD1. The CDR3 totals 15 residues. The V gene end was trimmed by 7 bases and the J gene end by 5 bases; junction bases not matched to a gene: 10. As DNA, the CDR3 is TGTGCCAGCACCTACCTTGGGACAGGCCACAATGAGCAGTTCTTC. Protein: CASTYLGTGHNEQFF.

This clonotype was recorded a few times. V and J are TRBV7-9 and TRBJ1-1; D perhaps matches TRBD1 (6 bases). The CDR3 runs 16 residues. Germline-derived CDR1 and CDR2 are SEHNR and FQNEAQ (reference sequence). V shed 0 bases and J shed 1 base, with 12 bases lying between them. The CDR3 sequence: CASSLAAGTTNTEAFF. The CDR3 bases are TGTGCCAGCAGCTTAGCTGCCGGGACAACGAACACTGAAGCTTTCTTT.

CDR3 sequence reads: CASSYGQDQYF. CDR3 bases: TGTGCCAGCAGTTACGGGCAGGACCAGTACTTC. The chain is built from TRBV6-5 and TRBJ2-5; no definite D call. The CDR3 is 11 residues long. Germline-derived CDR1 and CDR2 are MNHEY and SVGAGI. Trimming left V 2 bases short and J 10 bases short, with 8 bases between.

The table lists this clonotype with many counts. The V gene is TRBV11-2, the J gene TRBJ1-5; TRBD1 might be the D (5 bases). CDR3 length equals 12 residues. The germline gives CDR1 SGHAT, CDR2 FQNNGV. V lost 2 bases and J lost 10, with 9 bases in between. The CDR3 sequence is CASSLLGGPQHF. As DNA, the CDR3 is TGTGCCAGCAGCTTATTGGGGGGACCCCAGCATTTT.

A few counts support this clonotype. The rearrangement links TRBV30 to TRBJ2-7; D is unresolved. The CDR3 length is 12 residues. Trimming left V 0 bases short and J 2 bases short, with 5 bases between. Germline CDR1 GTSNPN, CDR2 SVGIG (reference sequence). The CDR3: CAWSVGTYEQYF. In DNA form, the CDR3 reads TGTGCCTGGAGTGTAGGGACCTACGAGCAGTACTTC.

This clonotype has at least ten counts. The chain combines TRBV29-1 with TRBJ2-7; tentatively, D is TRBD1 (6 bases). The ends were cut back, 7 bases at V and 2 bases at J, with 12 bases in the middle. The CDR3 loop spans 12 amino acids. Germline V gene lookup returns CDR1 SQVTM and CDR2 ANQGSEA. The CDR3 DNA follows: TGCAGCGCTAAGGACAGCACCTACGAGCAGTACTTC. It is translated as CSAKDSTYEQYF.

Many counts were recorded for this clonotype. The chain links TRBV6-2 or TRBV6-3 to TRBJ2-5; 11 bases map to TRBD2. This CDR3 is 15 amino acids long. Germline V gives CDR1 MNHEY, CDR2 SVGEGT. The V gene end was trimmed by 4 bases and the J gene end by 5 bases; junction bases not matched to a gene: 6. Here the CDR3 reads CASSSLWTSGETQYF. CDR3 nucleotide sequence: TGTGCCAGCAGTTCGTTGTGGACTAGCGGGGAGACCCAGTACTTC.

This clonotype was recorded a few times. This chain links TRBV2 with TRBJ2-2; 9 bases are shared with TRBD1. CDR3 length: 14 amino acids. Germline V lookup: CDR1 SNHLY, CDR2 FYNNEI. V was pared by 8 bases and J by 8 bases, with 9 bases of the junction left unmatched. In nucleotides, the CDR3 is TGTGCCAGCGGAGGACAGGGGTTGGGGGGGGAGCTGTTTTTT. Protein product: CASGGQGLGGELFF. The variable domain in full, completed from reference TRBV2 and TRBJ2-2, reads EPEVTQTPSHQVTQMGQEVILRCVPISNHLYFYWYRQILGQKVEFLVSFYNNEISEKSEIFDDQFSVERPDGSNFTLKIRSTKLEDSAMYFCASGGQGLGGELFFGEGSRLTVL.

In its sample, this clonotype was seen many times. The rearrangement links TRBV20-1 to TRBJ1-4; 7 bases agree with TRBD1. CDR1 is DFQATT and CDR2 is SNEGSKA in the germline V gene (reference sequence). The CDR3 consists of 13 residues. V was pared by 3 bases and J by 15 bases, with 13 bases of the junction left unmatched. CDR3: CSASGRGKRTVFF. The DNA for the CDR3 is TGCAGTGCTAGTGGCAGGGGGAAACGGACTGTGTTTTTT.